Presented here are 27 T cell receptor beta chains from one specimen sequenced in a study of HIV-infected children after antiretroviral therapy interruption. A 3' RACE protocol on RNA, with unique molecular identifiers, produced the TCR library. TCRdb re-analysed the 3' RACE reads in MiXCR, keeping a single row per CDR3 protein. The sample contains about 89,000 distinct CDR3 sequences, roughly 6.4% of which appear only once. Noted treatment: PENTA 11 planned treatment interruption arm or continuous ART arm. The material was CD45RA+ CD4+ T cells from PBMCs, pooled from several time points, obtained from a donor given antiretroviral therapy, either interrupted or continuous. Subset described: naive CD4+ CD45RA+ CD45RO- T cells. The receptors were sampled from a pool of human donors with HIV.

In its sample, this clonotype was seen many times. The chain joins TRBV7-3 to TRBJ1-1; D might be TRBD1 (6 bases). The CDR3 contains 14 residues. In germline, CDR1 is SGHTA, CDR2 FQGTGA. Between the trimmed V and J ends, which lost 2 bases and 2 bases, there was a span of 9 bases. The CDR3 coding sequence is TGTGCCAGCAGCTTAGGGGGCCTTAACACTGAAGCTTTCTTT. It codes for CASSLGGLNTEAFF.

In this sample, this clonotype turned up a few times. The gene calls are TRBV7-9 and TRBJ2-7; TRBD1 matches 7 bases. The CDR3 length is 13 residues. Germline loops: CDR1 SEHNR, CDR2 FQNEAQ (reference sequence). The ends lost 5 bases at V and 4 bases at J; junction bases unmatched: 5. The CDR3 protein is CASSPDRDYEQYF. The CDR3 DNA follows: TGTGCCAGCAGCCCCGACAGGGATTACGAGCAGTACTTC.

This clonotype showed up many times. V gene TRBV20-1 combines with J gene TRBJ1-4; D is possibly TRBD1 (6 bases). Germline V gene lookup returns CDR1 DFQATT and CDR2 SNEGSKA (reference sequence). The V end was cut by 2 bases, the J end by 10 bases, with 20 bases between. This CDR3 comprises 15 residues. The CDR3 here is CSARTPGTPSGKLFF. CDR3 DNA: TGCAGTGCTAGAACTCCCGGGACACCCAGCGGAAAACTGTTTTTT.

In its sample, this clonotype was seen a few times. The DNA of the CDR3 is TGTGCCAGCGGGACAGACAGACTTGGGACTCCAACGCAGTATTTT. It specifies CASGTDRLGTPTQYF. The chain joins TRBV5-6 to TRBJ2-3, with a weak D call TRBD1 (7 bases). In germline, CDR1 is SGHDT, CDR2 YYEEEE. The CDR3 has 15 residues. Trimming removed 7 bases at V and 9 bases at J, with 24 bases between.

This clonotype was observed a few times. V gene TRBV7-9 combines with J gene TRBJ2-5; a weak D match, TRBD1 (5 bases). The CDR3 covers 13 residues. Germline assignment: CDR1 SEHNR and CDR2 FQNEAQ (reference sequence). Trimming took 6 bases from V and 8 from J, leaving 16 bases between them. As DNA, the CDR3 is TGTGCCAGCAGGCCAACTTATCAGGGCACCCAGTACTTC. Translated: CASRPTYQGTQYF.

This clonotype was detected a few times. The V call is TRBV29-1, the J call TRBJ1-1; D remains ambiguous. V lost 6 bases, J lost 5 bases, and 10 bases lay in between. From germline, CDR1 is SQVTM and CDR2 ANQGSEA. The CDR3 has 11 residues. The CDR3 DNA sequence: TGCAGCGTGGGAAGTCGAACTGAAGCTTTCTTT. Amino acid sequence: CSVGSRTEAFF.

The chain employs TRBV29-1 and TRBJ1-2; 7 bases agree with TRBD1. Germline-derived CDR1 and CDR2 are SQVTM and ANQGSEA. This CDR3 spans 13 amino acids. Unmatched junction bases numbered 12, after V lost 8 bases and J lost 6 bases. CDR3 coding DNA: TGCAGCACGCCCAGCGGGACAGAAGATGGCTACACCTTC. Protein sequence: CSTPSGTEDGYTF.

The J gene is TRBJ2-1, the V gene TRBV27; D perhaps matches TRBD2 (5 bases). Germline lookup yields CDR1 MNHEY and CDR2 SMNVEV (reference sequence). V was clipped by 7 bases and J by 4 bases, with 11 bases between them. This CDR3 spans 13 amino acids. The CDR3 nucleotides are TGTGCCAGCAACGCGGGTCCGTACAATGAGCAGTTCTTC. Translation gives CASNAGPYNEQFF.

This clonotype was detected ten times or more. The J gene is TRBJ2-7, the V gene TRBV2; D tentatively reads TRBD1 or TRBD2 (5 bases each). V shed 6 bases and J shed 4 bases, with 13 bases lying between them. Germline V gene data show CDR1 as SNHLY and CDR2 as FYNNEI. The CDR3 sequence is 13 residues long. Written as DNA, the CDR3 is TGTGCCAGCAGGACGACAGCGGTATACGAGCAGTACTTC. Its translation is CASRTTAVYEQYF.

Ten or more counts support this clonotype. The chain recombines TRBV5-1 with TRBJ2-2; 15 bases fit TRBD2. CDR1 and CDR2 from the germline V gene are SGHRS and YFSETQ. Unmatched junction bases numbered 4, after V lost 4 bases and J lost 0 bases. The CDR3 loop spans 18 amino acids. The CDR3 coding sequence is TGCGCCAGCAGCCGAGGACTAGCGGGGGGGGCGAACACCGGGGAGCTGTTTTTT. This codes for CASSRGLAGGANTGELFF.

This clonotype appeared many times. The CDR3 nucleotides read TGTGCCAGCAGCTTAAGACCGGGACAGGGGGCTTACAATGAGCAGTTCTTC. Amino acid sequence: CASSLRPGQGAYNEQFF. J is TRBJ2-1 and V is TRBV7-3; 12 nucleotides line up with TRBD1. The germline V gene has CDR1 SGHTA and CDR2 FQGTGA. V was pared by 1 base and J by 4 bases, with 5 bases of the junction left unmatched. This CDR3 is 17 amino acids long. Combining the CDR3 with reference TRBV7-3 and TRBJ2-1 gives the whole variable domain GAGVSQTPSNKVTEKGKYVELRCDPISGHTALYWYRQSLGQGPEFLIYFQGTGAADDSGLPNDRFFAVRPEGSVSTLKIQRTERGDSAVYLCASSLRPGQGAYNEQFFGPGTRLTVL.

Worth noting for this clonotype: This could be a read error, since a much larger clone is one nucleotide away. This rearrangement joins TRBV10-3 to TRBJ1-1; D perhaps matches TRBD1 (5 bases). There are 12 residues in the CDR3. Germline V CDR1 and CDR2: ENHRY, SYGVKD. V lost 0 bases to trimming and J lost 10 bases, with 9 bases between them. The CDR3 protein is CAISESPGLAFF. The CDR3 bases are TGTGCCATCAGTGAGTCTCCAGGGCTAGCTTTCTTT.

This clonotype was found many times. This chain connects TRBV5-1 to TRBJ2-5, with D maybe TRBD1 (6 bases). Trimming left V 2 bases short and J 5 bases short, with 13 bases between. Germline CDR1 is SGHRS and CDR2 is YFSETQ. There are 14 residues in the CDR3. The CDR3 is CASSLPTGRETQYF. In DNA form, the CDR3 reads TGCGCCAGCAGCTTACCCACAGGGCGGGAGACCCAGTACTTC.

In this sample, this clonotype turned up many times. The chain is built from TRBV10-1 and TRBJ1-6, with a weak D call TRBD1 (6 bases). V gave up 2 bases and J gave up 6 bases, with 8 bases separating them. CDR1 is WNHNN and CDR2 is SYGVQD in the germline V gene (reference sequence). CDR3 length: 14 amino acids. CDR3 residues: CASSEGGLNSPLHF. The CDR3 DNA follows: TGCGCCAGCAGTGAGGGGGGCCTTAATTCACCCCTCCACTTT.

This clonotype was counted only a few times. The chain has TRBV20-1 and TRBJ2-5; TRBD2 matches at 9 bases. The V and J ends lost 3 bases and 2 bases, in that order; junction bases with no gene match: 7. The CDR3 is 15 residues long. Germline CDR1 DFQATT, CDR2 SNEGSKA (reference sequence). CDR3 in DNA: TGCAGTGCTAGTAGGGCGGGAGGGCAACAAGAGACCCAGTACTTC. This encodes CSASRAGGQQETQYF.

This clonotype was found many times. V usage is TRBV12-3 or TRBV12-4 and J usage is TRBJ2-3, with no clear D. V lost 2 bases to trimming and J lost 10 bases, with 7 bases between them. The length of the CDR3 is 11 residues. The CDR3 DNA reads as TGTGCCAGCAGTTTAACGGTGGCGCAGTATTTT. Translating gives CASSLTVAQYF.

There are a few counts of this clonotype. The rearrangement links TRBV5-8 to TRBJ1-6; D call uncertain. V lost 4 bases and J lost 7, with 15 bases in between. Germline CDR1 is SGHTS and CDR2 is YDEGEE. The CDR3 covers 15 residues. CDR3 loop: CASSRGEGRNSPLHF. CDR3 nucleotide sequence: TGTGCCAGCAGCCGTGGGGAGGGAAGAAATTCACCCCTCCACTTT.

In this sample, this clonotype turned up many times. V is TRBV12-3 or TRBV12-4 and J is TRBJ1-1; 7 bases map to TRBD1. Unmatched junction bases numbered 13, after V lost 6 bases and J lost 0 bases. This CDR3 region has 17 residues. The CDR3 DNA sequence: TGTGCCAGCAGACCGACAGGGACATCCCTCATGAACACTGAAGCTTTCTTT. Amino acid sequence: CASRPTGTSLMNTEAFF.

This clonotype was seen repeatedly, ten times or more. V usage is TRBV19 and J usage is TRBJ2-3, with D unresolved. CDR3 length: 15 residues. Trimming cost V 3 bases and J 2 bases, with 12 bases left between them. Germline V CDR1 and CDR2: LNHDA, SQIVND (reference sequence). CDR3 region: CASSIPAGDTDTQYF. The DNA of the CDR3 is TGTGCCAGTAGTATTCCGGCAGGTGACACAGATACGCAGTATTTT.

The sample holds a few counts of this clonotype. The chain has TRBV4-1 and TRBJ2-7, with unresolved D. Trimming cost V 1 base and J 0 bases, with 10 bases left between them. This CDR3 spans 15 amino acids. The V gene's germline CDR1 is MGHRA and CDR2 YSYEKL. DNA of the CDR3: TGCGCCAGCAGCCAAGTTGATAGCCGCTCCTACGAGCAGTACTTC. It codes for CASSQVDSRSYEQYF.

This clonotype was found many times. The V call is TRBV4-1, the J call TRBJ1-6; weak D call: TRBD1 (6 bases). V lost 4 bases and J lost 3, with 13 bases in between. This CDR3 region has 16 residues. Germline V gives CDR1 MGHRA, CDR2 YSYEKL. The CDR3 protein is CASSPLPTGYNSPLHF. CDR3 in DNA: TGCGCCAGCAGCCCCCTTCCGACAGGCTATAATTCACCCCTCCACTTT.

The chain links TRBV5-1 to TRBJ2-7, with D possibly matching TRBD1 (5 bases). This CDR3 is 15 amino acids long. V was cut by 0 bases and J by 4 bases, with 14 bases left in between. Germline CDR1 is SGHRS and CDR2 is YFSETQ. CDR3 coding DNA: TGCGCCAGCAGCTTGGGACAGTCAAGCCTTTACGAGCAGTACTTC. The encoded protein is CASSLGQSSLYEQYF. The entire variable domain, with the rest obtained from reference TRBV5-1 and TRBJ2-7, is as follows: KAGVTQTPRYLIKTRGQQVTLSCSPISGHRSVSWYQQTPGQGLQFLFEYFSETQRNKGNFPGRFSGRQFSNSRSEMNVSTLELGDSALYLCASSLGQSSLYEQYFGPGTRLTVT.

This clonotype was detected once. As DNA, the CDR3 is TGTGCCAGTTGGGCCGGGACATGGGGCCGATTTAGGCCCCAGCATTTT. Its protein product is CASWAGTWGRFRPQHF. V gene TRBV19 combines with J gene TRBJ1-5, with D possibly matching TRBD1 (6 bases). The germline V gene has CDR1 LNHDA and CDR2 SQIVND (reference sequence). The CDR3 is 16 amino acids. The V end was cut by 8 bases, the J end by 9 bases, with 26 bases between.

The V and J genes are TRBV5-1 and TRBJ2-7; D might be TRBD1 (5 bases). Germline CDR1 reads SGHRS; CDR2 reads YFSETQ. Trimming removed 3 bases from V and 6 bases from J, with 16 bases in between. The CDR3 has 14 amino acids. CDR3 sequence reads: CASSSGRGRGEQYF. In DNA form, the CDR3 reads TGCGCCAGCAGCTCTGGAAGGGGTAGGGGCGAGCAGTACTTC.

The sample holds many counts of this clonotype. The rearrangement joins TRBV2 to TRBJ2-1; 11 bases map to TRBD2. CDR1 is SNHLY and CDR2 is FYNNEI in the germline V gene. With 6 bases clipped from V and 7 bases from J, the junction kept 5 bases outside the gene matches. This CDR3 spans 14 amino acids. The CDR3 region is CASRETSGVNEQFF. The CDR3 nucleotides read TGTGCCAGCAGAGAGACTAGCGGGGTTAATGAGCAGTTCTTC.

This clonotype was seen repeatedly, ten times or more. The rearrangement links TRBV6-1 to TRBJ1-1; TRBD1 might be the D (5 bases). This CDR3 spans 16 amino acids. Trimming removed 8 bases at V and 1 base at J, with 20 bases between. Germline CDR1 reads MNHNS; CDR2 reads SASEGT. The DNA for the CDR3 is TGTGCCAGCGGCGGCTCATTTAGGACACGGAACACTGAAGCTTTCTTT. Amino acids: CASGGSFRTRNTEAFF.

In this sample, this clonotype turned up many times. The gene calls are TRBV7-3 and TRBJ2-1; the D is unclear. The CDR3 runs 13 residues. Trimming stripped 4 bases from V and 3 bases from J, with 7 bases between. The germline CDR1 and CDR2 sequences are SGHTA and FQGTGA. As DNA, the CDR3 is TGTGCCAGCAGCTCCCACCTCTACAATGAGCAGTTCTTC. Its translation is CASSSHLYNEQFF.